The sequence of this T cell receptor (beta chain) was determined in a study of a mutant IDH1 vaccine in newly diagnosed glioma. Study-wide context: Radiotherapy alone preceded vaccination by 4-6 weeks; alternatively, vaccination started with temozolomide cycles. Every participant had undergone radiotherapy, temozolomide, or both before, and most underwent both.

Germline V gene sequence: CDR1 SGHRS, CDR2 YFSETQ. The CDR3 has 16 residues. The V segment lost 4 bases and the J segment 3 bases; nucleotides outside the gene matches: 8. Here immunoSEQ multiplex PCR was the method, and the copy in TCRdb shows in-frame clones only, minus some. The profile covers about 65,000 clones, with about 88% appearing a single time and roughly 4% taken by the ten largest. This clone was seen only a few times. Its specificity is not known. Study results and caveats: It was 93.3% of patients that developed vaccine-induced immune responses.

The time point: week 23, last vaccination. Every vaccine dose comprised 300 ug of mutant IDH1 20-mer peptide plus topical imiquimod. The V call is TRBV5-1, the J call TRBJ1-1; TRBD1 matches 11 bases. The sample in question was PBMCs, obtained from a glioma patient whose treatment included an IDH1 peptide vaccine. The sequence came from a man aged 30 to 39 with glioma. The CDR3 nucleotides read TGCGCCAGCAGCCAACGGACAGGGGGCGCGTACACTGAAGCTTTCTTT. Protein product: CASSQRTGGAYTEAFF.